This T cell receptor beta chain was captured by sequencing in a study of cytomegalovirus exposure and HLA in healthy donors. The study ran its PCR with 60 Vbeta and 13 Jbeta primers. Libraries were prepared by immunoSEQ multiplex PCR; TCRdb keeps only in-frame clonotypes and omits some of them. The table has 95,000 to 130,000 clones, around 74% seen once. The CDR3 is 15 amino acids. Germline CDR1 is SGHTA and CDR2 is FQGNSA. V gave up 5 bases and J gave up 5 bases, with 18 bases separating them. This clonotype originated in a young woman in good health and CMV-seronegative. V usage is TRBV7-2 and J usage is TRBJ1-1, with D tentatively TRBD1 (6 bases). Specimen: PBMCs. CDR3 nucleotides: TGTGCCAGCAGCCAATGGAGTGGGCAGGGGACTGAAGCTTTCTTT. Its translation is CASSQWSGQGTEAFF.